Below, 6 T cell receptor beta chains from the same sample are listed, as sequenced in a study of low-dose radiotherapy and immunotherapy resistance in tumors. Primers targeting TRAV and TRBV primed first-strand cDNA, covering alpha and beta chains. TCR amplification used 15 to 20 PCR cycles, a constant-region primer and a V-primer adapter. TCRdb re-called the reads through MiXCR, storing one row per CDR3 protein. Here the sample spans over 9,000 distinct CDR3 sequences, roughly 42% being singletons. The receptors come from a human donor with advanced metastatic prostate, ovarian, gallbladder or colorectal cancer (not recorded which). This table probably holds off-target reads from a library built for another chain.

The gene calls are TRBV7-9 and TRBJ2-7; D unresolved. The germline V gene has CDR1 SEHNR and CDR2 FQNEAQ (reference sequence). The CDR3 consists of 12 residues. Trimming cost V 1 base and J 5 bases, with 6 bases left between them. The CDR3, as DNA: TGTGCCAGCAGCTTAGGACGTAACGAGCAGTACTTC. It translates to CASSLGRNEQYF.

V is TRBV5-1 and J is TRBJ1-1; D is possibly TRBD1 (5 bases). The CDR3 spans 13 residues. Trimming left V 4 bases short and J 1 base short, with 8 bases between. CDR1 SGHRS and CDR2 YFSETQ come from the germline V gene. This chain's CDR3 is CASSDQGNTEAFF. CDR3 bases: TGCGCCAGCAGCGATCAGGGGAACACTGAAGCTTTCTTT.

This clonotype was observed a single time. The genes are TRBV5-3 and TRBJ2-7; the match to TRBD2 covers 10 bases. Being an ORF, TRBV5-3 has a function that is uncertain. The length of the CDR3 is 15 residues. V lost 8 bases, J lost 4 bases, and 12 bases stayed unmatched. The CDR3 DNA reads TGTGCCAGCAGCACCCCTAGCGGGGGCCGTTACGAGCAGTACTTC. This sequence encodes CASSTPSGGRYEQYF.

This rearrangement joins TRBV24-1 to TRBJ2-4; D unclear. V dropped 4 bases and J dropped 10 bases, with 10 bases sitting between them. This CDR3 has 12 amino acids. CDR1 is KGHDR and CDR2 is SFDVKD in the germline V gene. The CDR3 reads CATSDRLGIQYF. The DNA of the CDR3 is TGTGCCACCAGTGACCGGCTAGGGATTCAGTACTTC.

V and J are TRBV2 and TRBJ1-4, with D hard to call. The CDR3 spans 16 residues. V lost 0 bases and J lost 0, with 8 bases in between. The V gene's germline CDR1 is SNHLY and CDR2 FYNNEI. DNA of the CDR3: TGTGCCAGCAGTGAAGCGAACAGTGCAACTAATGAAAAACTGTTTTTT. Translating it yields CASSEANSATNEKLFF. Combining the CDR3 with reference TRBV2 and TRBJ1-4 gives the whole variable domain EPEVTQTPSHQVTQMGQEVILRCVPISNHLYFYWYRQILGQKVEFLVSFYNNEISEKSEIFDDQFSVERPDGSNFTLKIRSTKLEDSAMYFCASSEANSATNEKLFFGSGTQLSVL.

This clonotype came up a few times. V is TRBV20-1 and J is TRBJ2-3; TRBD2 matches at 10 bases. CDR1 and CDR2 (germline): DFQATT, SNEGSKA (reference sequence). This CDR3 contains 15 residues. Losses at the gene ends were 0 bases for V and 2 bases for J; bases not matched to a gene: 2. CDR3 in DNA: TGCAGTGCTAGAGATAGCGGGAGGTACACAGATACGCAGTATTTT. Translated, it gives CSARDSGRYTDTQYF.